This T cell receptor (beta chain) comes out of a study of cytomegalovirus exposure and HLA in healthy donors listed by TCRdb under 2017. For the study in its entirety: According to a later analysis, one platform produced both the approximately 110 validation repertoires and the approximately 670 repertoires of the first cohort. The aim of the study was to test whether cataloging public T cell receptors could identify signatures of past pathogen exposure. A separate validation cohort of over a hundred different subjects was used in addition to the roughly 700-subject first cohort. To predict cytomegalovirus infection status, the study combined high-throughput TCR immunosequencing, statistical association of individual TCRs with disease status, and machine learning. Study-level results and caveats: The classifier was reported to diagnose cytomegalovirus status with high specificity and sensitivity in both the original cohort and the validation cohort. The authors suggested that the approach could potentially be generalized to other disease states and immunological phenotypes. In a later analysis, TCRs clustered in the first cohort were found to also tend to co-occur in the 100 to 150 validation repertoires, with 85% to 95% of cluster scores above 0. A total of fewer than 200 TCR beta chains were listed by the study as associated with cytomegalovirus. Most TCR sequences were observed very rarely across donors, whereas some public TCRs were present in many individuals. A later analysis had no HLA typing for the validation cohort, so co-occurrence there was scored across all 110 or so repertoires. A few of the identified cytomegalovirus-associated TCR beta chains were confirmed in vitro to be specific for cytomegalovirus antigens.

Concerning this clone itself: Its antigen is currently not known. No base qualities exist here, and no much larger clone lies one base off it.

The library was produced with the immunoSEQ multiplex PCR assay. The published analysis was carried out like this. A statistical classification framework was developed to diagnose cytomegalovirus status using the catalog of TCR beta chain sequences. In TCRdb, the immuneACCESS table is reduced to in-frame sequences with V and J assigned. These tables do not hold every clone; where another copy was compared, an unresolved V gene accounts for under half, and the others remain unexplained. V and J calls and clone size are those listed in that table; D and trimming were worked out from the DNA. For this sample there are tens of thousands of clones; roughly 84% appear just once. The ten largest clones take up 9% to 13% of the sample. The donors were included in the validation cohort of some 120 subjects, a group kept apart from the roughly 700-subject first cohort. Deletion took 0 bases off V and 8 bases off J, with a span of 12 bases between the germline ends. Reading the germline V gene gives CDR1 SGDLS and CDR2 YYNGEE. The CDR3 runs 15 residues from the cysteine to the phenylalanine. Only CDR3 DNA is held: 45 bases, read in frame from base 1.

The sequence came from a woman aged 18-29 years in good health and CMV-seropositive. Sequencing was carried out using PBMCs. This chain joins TRBV9 to TRBJ1-6, and perhaps TRBD1 as D gene, on 6 matching bases. The CDR3 region reads CASSVEAGAYSPLHF. The DNA sequence is as follows: TGTGCCAGCAGCGTAGAGGCAGGGGCGTATTCACCCCTCCACTTT.